These T cell receptor beta chains were read from a single sample in a study of T-cell reconstitution after alpha-beta-depleted transplantation in children. TCRdb called the PCR reads again in MiXCR, with one record for every CDR3 protein. The data contain some 640,000 distinct CDR3 sequences, approximately 15% of them singletons. The sample was PBMCs from the stem cell graft donor, taken from the stem cell graft. All receptors come from a human donor who donated a stem cell graft to a child with acute myeloid leukemia. Each CDR3 is given with its conserved first and last residue. The order of the fields is J gene, D gene, clone size, V gene, CDR3 protein, CDR3 DNA. A D gene is named only where the DNA matches it firmly. Clone size is shown for a subset of rows, as once, few, many or a class of expanded clone.

TRBJ2-7,NA,NA,TRBV27,CASSNGVRSYEQCF,TGTGCCAGCAGTAACGGGGTTCGTTCCTACGAGCAGTGCTTC
TRBJ2-7,NA,many,TRBV29-1,CSVVWGVSYEQYF,TGCAGCGTTGTATGGGGGGTTTCCTACGAGCAGTACTTC
TRBJ1-6,NA,few,TRBV7-8,CASSSEEGISPLHF,TGTGCCAGCAGCTCAGAGGAGGGGATTTCACCCCTCCACTTT
TRBJ1-5,NA,NA,TRBV20-1,CSASLGYNQPQHF,TGCAGTGCTAGTCTGGGTTACAATCAGCCCCAGCATTTT
TRBJ2-7,TRBD1,few,TRBV5-6,CASSWDRLIYEQYF,TGTGCCAGCAGCTGGGACAGACTAATCTACGAGCAGTACTTC
TRBJ1-2,NA,few,TRBV15,CATSRDRRYGYTF,TGTGCCACCAGCAGAGATAGACGCTATGGCTACACCTTC
TRBJ1-6,NA,NA,TRBV7-2,CDSSLVGASPLHF,TGTGACAGCAGCTTAGTAGGGGCTAGCCCCCTCCACTTT
TRBJ1-5,NA,NA,TRBV3-1,CASSQTSTGNQPQHF,TGTGCCAGCAGCCAAACATCGACAGGCAATCAGCCCCAGCATTTT
TRBJ2-7,NA,many,TRBV5-5,CASSLWTSSSYEQYF,TGTGCCAGCAGCTTGTGGACCTCCAGCTCCTACGAGCAGTACTTC
TRBJ2-5,NA,many,TRBV25-1,CASKEGSQETQYF,TGTGCCAGCAAGGAAGGGTCCCAAGAGACCCAGTACTTC
TRBJ1-4,TRBD1,few,TRBV6-6,CASRGDSEKLFF,TGTGCCAGCAGAGGGGACAGCGAAAAACTGTTTTTT
TRBJ2-6,NA,few,TRBV20-1,CSARDETFYSSGANVLTF,TGCAGTGCTAGAGATGAGACCTTCTACAGCTCTGGGGCCAACGTCCTGACTTTC
TRBJ2-5,TRBD2,many,TRBV20-1,CSLPGGVFETQYF,TGCAGTCTTCCCGGGGGGGTCTTTGAGACCCAGTACTTC
TRBJ2-3,NA,few,TRBV5-6,CASCSGPQGTDTQYF,TGTGCCAGCTGCTCCGGGCCTCAGGGGACAGATACGCAGTATTTT
TRBJ1-1,TRBD1,NA,TRBV6-5,CASSYSFQGARGTEAFF,TGTGCCAGCAGTTACTCGTTTCAGGGGGCGCGGGGCACTGAAGCTTTCTTT
TRBJ2-1,TRBD1,many,TRBV7-2,CASSPRTGGKGEQFF,TGTGCCAGCAGCCCAAGAACAGGGGGGAAGGGTGAGCAGTTCTTC
TRBJ1-1,NA,many,TRBV29-1,CSVGPSGVYTEAFF,TGCAGCGTTGGACCCTCCGGGGTATACACTGAAGCTTTCTTT
TRBJ2-1,NA,many,TRBV6-5,CASSRDSGGGYNEQFF,TGTGCCAGCAGTCGTGATAGTGGGGGAGGCTACAATGAGCAGTTCTTC
TRBJ2-5,NA,many,TRBV7-9,CASSPDGATQYF,TGTGCCAGCAGCCCAGATGGCGCGACCCAGTACTTC
TRBJ2-1,TRBD2,few,TRBV12-3/TRBV12-4,CASIVSGVNEQFF,TGTGCCAGCATCGTTAGCGGGGTAAATGAGCAGTTCTTC
TRBJ1-4,TRBD1,few,TRBV9,CASSVPDRGYEKLFF,TGTGCCAGCAGCGTACCGGACAGGGGTTATGAAAAACTGTTTTTT
TRBJ2-6,NA,many,TRBV20-1,CSANAAVSGANVLTF,TGCAGTGCCAACGCGGCAGTCTCTGGGGCCAACGTCCTGACTTTC
TRBJ2-6,NA,few,TRBV20-1,CSAQPPGSGANVLTF,TGCAGTGCCCAGCCCCCGGGCTCTGGGGCCAACGTCCTGACTTTC
TRBJ2-1,TRBD2,few,TRBV12-3/TRBV12-4,CASSPKFTSGAPWSNEQFF,TGTGCCAGCAGCCCTAAATTCACTAGCGGGGCCCCTTGGTCCAATGAGCAGTTCTTC
TRBJ2-5,TRBD2,NA,TRBV10-2,CASKRGGEETQYF,TGCGCCAGCAAGCGGGGGGGAGAGGAGACCCAGTACTTC
TRBJ1-1,NA,NA,TRBV18,CASSPPYSGAEAFF,TGTGCCAGCTCACCACCGTACTCAGGCGCAGAAGCTTTCTTT
TRBJ1-2,NA,NA,TRBV7-9,CASSLVRSGQGGYTF,TGTGCCAGCAGCTTAGTTCGGTCGGGCCAGGGGGGCTACACCTTC
TRBJ1-4,NA,many,TRBV15,CATSRASGPEKLFF,TGTGCCACCAGCAGAGCTTCCGGGCCCGAAAAACTGTTTTTT